Below, 15 T cell receptor beta chains from the same sample are listed, as sequenced in a study of T-cell memory formation after mild COVID-19. MiXCR was run by TCRdb on the 5' RACE reads, yielding one entry per CDR3 protein. The sample lists roughly 340,000 distinct CDR3 sequences, about 15% occurring once. Specimen: PBMCs or a T cell subset sorted from them (not recorded which). These receptors were taken from a man aged 18 to 30 who had mild COVID-19 (a few samples of this study predate the infection). Cell type and time point are not known.

V and J are TRBV7-2 and TRBJ1-3, with a possible D match to TRBD1 (6 bases). The ends were cut back, 4 bases at V and 8 bases at J, with 21 bases in the middle. There are 16 residues in the CDR3. CDR1 and CDR2 (germline): SGHTA, FQGNSA. The CDR3 spells CASSSPPGTIRDTIYF. The CDR3 bases are TGTGCCAGCAGCTCGCCCCCTGGGACAATTAGAGACACCATATATTTT.

This clonotype was seen repeatedly, ten times or more. V is TRBV20-1 and J is TRBJ1-5; no clear D gene. Germline V lookup: CDR1 DFQATT, CDR2 SNEGSKA (reference sequence). V was clipped by 0 bases and J by 4 bases, with 4 bases between them. The CDR3 has 12 residues. This chain's CDR3 is CSARDGNQPQHF. In nucleotides, the CDR3 is TGCAGTGCTAGAGATGGGAATCAGCCCCAGCATTTT.

The chain couples TRBV12-2 to TRBJ1-3. TRBV12-2 corresponds to a pseudogene. This CDR3 has 17 amino acids. CDR3 residues: CASRLGRQELPGNTIYF. In DNA form, the CDR3 reads TGTGCAAGTCGCTTAGGGCGGCAGGAATTGCCTGGAAACACCATATATTTT.

V and J are TRBV9 and TRBJ2-7; a weak D match, TRBD2 (6 bases). There are 14 residues in the CDR3. The ends were cut back, 3 bases at V and 2 bases at J, with 12 bases in the middle. Germline values: CDR1 SGDLS, CDR2 YYNGEE. CDR3 bases: TGTGCCAGCAGCGAAACGACTAGTCCCTACGAGCAGTACTTC. Protein: CASSETTSPYEQYF. Combining the CDR3 with reference TRBV9 and TRBJ2-7 gives the whole variable domain DSGVTQTPKHLITATGQRVTLRCSPRSGDLSVYWYQQSLDQGLQFLIQYYNGEERAKGNILERFSAQQFPDLHSELNLSSLELGDSALYFCASSETTSPYEQYFGPGTRLTVT.

V is TRBV12-3 or TRBV12-4 and J is TRBJ2-1; weak D call: TRBD2 (5 bases). This CDR3 region has 12 residues. The ends were cut back, 6 bases at V and 5 bases at J, with 8 bases in the middle. The CDR3 DNA reads as TGTGCCAGCAGCCCGACTAACAATGAGCAGTTCTTC. Protein product: CASSPTNNEQFF.

The rearrangement joins TRBV5-1 to TRBJ1-1; TRBD1 aligns across 9 bases. V was clipped by 2 bases and J by 4 bases; unmatched bases: 6. The CDR3 is 15 amino acids. In germline, CDR1 is SGHRS, CDR2 YFSETQ. CDR3 sequence: CASSFADRGVTEAFF. The CDR3 DNA reads as TGCGCCAGCAGCTTTGCGGACAGGGGAGTCACTGAAGCTTTCTTT.

The chain uses TRBV30 and TRBJ2-5; D is perhaps TRBD1 (5 bases). Trimming removed 2 bases from V and 7 bases from J, with 17 bases in between. Germline V gene data show CDR1 as GTSNPN and CDR2 as SVGIG (reference sequence). The CDR3 has 14 residues. CDR3 region: CAWSPDDSQRTQYF. The CDR3, as DNA: TGTGCCTGGAGTCCGGACGACAGCCAGCGGACCCAGTACTTC.

This clonotype was detected ten times or more. The chain recombines TRBV28 with TRBJ2-5, with TRBD2 as a possible D gene (6 bases). The CDR3 runs 14 residues. The germline V gene has CDR1 MDHEN and CDR2 SYDVKM. Trimming stripped 0 bases from V and 5 bases from J, with 10 bases between. The CDR3 spells CASSLWSSAETQYF. The CDR3 DNA reads as TGTGCCAGCAGTTTATGGTCTAGCGCGGAGACCCAGTACTTC.

This clonotype was picked up a small number of times. V is TRBV5-1 and J is TRBJ1-3; possible D gene TRBD1, 5 bases. The germline gives CDR1 SGHRS, CDR2 YFSETQ. Trimming pared 5 bases from V and 2 bases from J, leaving 14 bases between. This CDR3 has 15 amino acids. The CDR3 DNA follows: TGCGCCAGCAGGCGGGACTTTCTTGCTGGAAACACCATATATTTT. As protein: CASRRDFLAGNTIYF.

This clonotype has more than one count but fewer than ten. The CDR3 region is CASSAPGQGTDTQYF. The CDR3 nucleotides are TGTGCCAGCAGCGCCCCGGGACAGGGAACAGATACGCAGTATTTT. The chain employs TRBV9 and TRBJ2-3; 9 bases line up with TRBD1. The CDR3 spans 15 residues. V shed 3 bases and J 3 bases; nucleotides not matched to a gene: 5. Germline lookup yields CDR1 SGDLS and CDR2 YYNGEE.

The chain is built from TRBV24-1 and TRBJ2-7; 9 nucleotides match TRBD1. V lost 3 bases and J lost 5; bases outside the gene matches: 13. Germline V lookup: CDR1 KGHDR, CDR2 SFDVKD. This CDR3 region has 17 residues. CDR3 loop: CATSDPKTGGDCNEQYV. Written as DNA, the CDR3 is TGTGCCACCAGTGATCCAAAAACAGGGGGCGATTGCAACGAGCAGTACGTC.

This chain uses TRBV20-1 with TRBJ1-5; D is possibly TRBD1 (5 bases). Trimming took 6 bases from V and 6 from J, leaving 18 bases between them. The CDR3 runs 14 residues. The germline V gene has CDR1 DFQATT and CDR2 SNEGSKA (reference sequence). The CDR3 reads CSALREGRTQPQHF. The CDR3 DNA follows: TGCAGTGCCCTCAGGGAGGGGCGGACTCAGCCCCAGCATTTT.

This clonotype was seen ten or more times. J is TRBJ2-7 and V is TRBV2, with TRBD2 matching 10 bases. The CDR3 contains 15 residues. In germline, CDR1 is SNHLY, CDR2 FYNNEI. With V trimmed by 1 base and J by 6 bases, 6 bases remained unmatched. The CDR3 sequence is CASSEDPAGGREQYF. CDR3 sequence (DNA): TGTGCCAGCAGTGAAGACCCAGCGGGGGGGCGCGAGCAGTACTTC.

The V call is TRBV6-5, the J call TRBJ1-2; D is unresolved. The CDR3 loop spans 14 amino acids. Trimming pared 0 bases from V and 1 base from J, leaving 6 bases between. CDR1 and CDR2 from the germline V gene are MNHEY and SVGAGI. The CDR3 nucleotides are TGTGCCAGCAGTTACTCCGAGGTTAACTATGGCTACACCTTC. It encodes CASSYSEVNYGYTF.

This clonotype was observed a handful of times. The rearrangement uses TRBV14 and TRBJ1-1, with a tentative D call TRBD1 (5 bases). Germline V lookup: CDR1 SGHDN, CDR2 FVKESK. The V gene lost 7 bases and the J gene lost 1 base, with 10 bases spanning the gap. CDR3 size: 13 residues. CDR3 coding DNA: TGTGCCAGCACTGCCGGGGCGAACACTGAAGCTTTCTTT. This codes for CASTAGANTEAFF.